This record covers a single T cell receptor beta chain. What it binds is unknown. The germline V gene encodes CDR1 SQVTM and CDR2 ANQGSEA. Trimming took off 6 bases at V and 1 base at J, with 9 bases between the two ends. The length of the CDR3 is 12 residues. The data were obtained in a study of cytomegalovirus exposure and HLA in healthy donors. Notes on the study in general: A few CMV-associated chains were confirmed in vitro to be specific for CMV antigens.

The data were produced by immunoSEQ multiplex PCR, yet TCRdb's version contains in-frame clones alone and is incomplete. In the table there are 250,000 or so clones, 90% of which are singletons. The sequence was obtained from a woman aged 18-29 years in good health and CMV-seronegative. This rearrangement joins TRBV29-1 to TRBJ1-1; D unclear. Sequencing was done on a sample of PBMCs. The CDR3 spells CSVNYGNTEAFF. In DNA form, the CDR3 reads TGCAGCGTAAACTACGGGAACACTGAAGCTTTCTTT. The whole variable domain, filled in from reference TRBV29-1 and TRBJ1-1, reads SAVISQKPSRDICQRGTSLTIQCQVDSQVTMMFWYRQQPGQSLTLIATANQGSEATYESGFVIDKFPISRPNLTFSTLTVSNMSPEDSSIYLCSVNYGNTEAFFGQGTRLTVV.